Listed here are 29 T cell receptor beta chains from one sample, sequenced in a study of blood T cell repertoires in COVID-19. Measured with immunoSEQ multiplex PCR; TCRdb has only the in-frame clones, and not every one. The sample includes roughly 230,000 clones, roughly 89% of them seen just once. Sequencing used peripheral blood. The receptors were gathered from a woman aged 40 to 50 who had recovered from COVID-19.

The chain joins TRBV6-5 to TRBJ1-1, with TRBD1 matching 7 bases. CDR1 is MNHEY, CDR2 SVGAGI, per germline. The CDR3 runs 14 residues. Trimming removed 5 bases from V and 1 base from J; junction bases left unmatched: 4. The CDR3 nucleotides read TGTGCCAGCAGTATGTCAGGGGGGAACACTGAAGCTTTCTTT. Translated, it gives CASSMSGGNTEAFF.

This rearrangement joins TRBV2 to TRBJ2-1, with 16 bases identical to TRBD2. Germline V gene lookup returns CDR1 SNHLY and CDR2 FYNNEI. V dropped 8 bases and J dropped 4; count of bases not matched to a gene: 11. This CDR3 is built from 18 residues. CDR3 coding DNA: TGTGCCAGCCTCGTCCCGGGACTAGCGGGAGGGGGGTACAATGAGCAGTTCTTC. This codes for CASLVPGLAGGGYNEQFF.

The chain has TRBV20-1 and TRBJ2-4; D is unresolved. Between the trimmed V and J ends, which lost 3 bases and 2 bases, there was a span of 11 bases. CDR1 is DFQATT and CDR2 is SNEGSKA in the germline V gene (reference sequence). This CDR3 has 14 amino acids. CDR3 residues: CSASKTLTKNIQYF. CDR3 coding DNA: TGCAGTGCTAGTAAGACACTTACCAAAAACATTCAGTACTTC.

V usage is TRBV30 and J usage is TRBJ2-7; 12 bases line up with TRBD2. The CDR3 extends over 13 amino acids. Per the germline V gene, CDR1 is GTSNPN and CDR2 is SVGIG (reference sequence). V was clipped by 1 base and J by 6 bases; unmatched bases: 1. The CDR3 region has the DNA TGTGCCTGGAGTGCGGGACTAGCGGGCGAGCAGTACGTC. Its translation is CAWSAGLAGEQYV.

The chain combines TRBV20-1 with TRBJ2-5; no clear D gene. The germline V gene encodes CDR1 DFQATT and CDR2 SNEGSKA (reference sequence). The CDR3 loop spans 10 amino acids. V was cut by 5 bases and J by 5 bases, with 6 bases left in between. CDR3 sequence: CSAARETQYF. CDR3 in DNA: TGCAGTGCTGCACGGGAGACCCAGTACTTC.

The CDR3 DNA is TGTGCCAGCAGCTTAGGACTAGCAAGGAATGAGCAGTTCTTC. Residues: CASSLGLARNEQFF. The chain has TRBV13 and TRBJ2-1, with D tentatively TRBD2 (6 bases). Between the trimmed V and J ends, which lost 0 bases and 7 bases, there was a span of 10 bases. The CDR3 is made up of 14 amino acids. The germline V gene has CDR1 PRHDT and CDR2 FYEKMQ (reference sequence).

The chain recombines TRBV5-1 with TRBJ2-1; 8 nucleotides line up with TRBD2. Germline CDR1 and CDR2: SGHRS and YFSETQ. V dropped 6 bases and J dropped 4; count of bases not matched to a gene: 9. The CDR3 is made up of 15 amino acids. The CDR3 nucleotides read TGCGCCAGCACCGGAGCGGGGGCCTTATACAATGAGCAGTTCTTC. This translates into CASTGAGALYNEQFF.

The J gene is TRBJ1-2, the V gene TRBV20-1; weak D call: TRBD1 (6 bases). V was trimmed by 3 bases and J by 3 bases, leaving 29 bases between them. Germline CDR1 reads DFQATT; CDR2 reads SNEGSKA (reference sequence). The CDR3 runs 19 residues. The CDR3 DNA is TGCAGTGCTAGTCGGCAAAAAACAGGGACCGGACGGCTGCACTATGGCTACACCTTC. Encoded protein: CSASRQKTGTGRLHYGYTF.

The chain carries TRBV18 and TRBJ2-5; 7 positions match TRBD2. V shed 1 base and J 4 bases; nucleotides not matched to a gene: 12. This CDR3 comprises 17 residues. Germline CDR1 and CDR2: KGHSH and LQKENI. CDR3: CASSPLLRDPGGETQYF. Written as DNA, the CDR3 is TGTGCCAGCTCACCACTGCTAAGGGACCCGGGAGGAGAGACCCAGTACTTC.

V gene TRBV12-5 combines with J gene TRBJ2-3; D perhaps matches TRBD1 (5 bases). The ends were cut back, 5 bases at V and 2 bases at J, with 11 bases in the middle. The CDR3 runs 14 residues. Germline CDR1 is LGHNT and CDR2 is FRNRAP. The chain's CDR3 is CASGRDSHTDTQYF. The DNA for the CDR3 is TGTGCTAGTGGTCGCGACAGCCACACAGATACGCAGTATTTT. The full variable domain, in which reference TRBV12-5 and TRBJ2-3 provide the parts outside the CDR3, is DARVTQTPRHKVTEMGQEVTMRCQPILGHNTVFWYRQTMMQGLELLAYFRNRAPLDDSGMPKDRFSAEMPDATLATLKIQPSEPRDSAVYFCASGRDSHTDTQYFGPGTRLTVL.

This chain links TRBV6-6 with TRBJ2-2; 10 bases line up with TRBD2. The length of the CDR3 is 15 residues. J lost 3 bases, V lost 5 bases, and 3 bases had no gene match. Germline values: CDR1 MNHNY, CDR2 SVGAGI (reference sequence). CDR3 amino acids: CASSTSGGDTGELFF. CDR3 coding DNA: TGTGCCAGCAGTACGAGCGGGGGGGACACCGGGGAGCTGTTTTTT.

The chain has TRBV19 and TRBJ2-1, with TRBD2 matching 8 bases. Looked up from germline, CDR1 is LNHDA and CDR2 is SQIVND (reference sequence). V lost 5 bases, J lost 0 bases, and 9 bases stayed unmatched. This CDR3 has 17 residues. The CDR3 is CASSPYIAGSSYNEQFF. As DNA, the CDR3 is TGTGCCAGTAGTCCCTACATAGCGGGGAGCTCCTACAATGAGCAGTTCTTC.

The chain joins TRBV27 to TRBJ2-1; TRBD2 matches 10 bases. With V trimmed by 6 bases and J by 7 bases, 12 bases remained unmatched. The length of the CDR3 is 16 residues. The germline gives CDR1 MNHEY, CDR2 SMNVEV (reference sequence). CDR3 DNA sequence: TGTGCCAGCAGACCAGCGGGAGGGGGTTTTTATAATGAGCAGTTCTTC. It encodes CASRPAGGGFYNEQFF.

This rearrangement joins TRBV10-1 to TRBJ2-7, with D possibly matching TRBD1 (5 bases). This CDR3 has 15 amino acids. V lost 1 base, J lost 2 bases, and 12 bases lay in between. Germline CDR1 WNHNN, CDR2 SYGVQD (reference sequence). The CDR3 spells CASSEFPDSPYEQYF. CDR3 coding DNA: TGCGCCAGCAGTGAGTTCCCCGACAGTCCCTACGAGCAGTACTTC.

The chain has TRBV9 and TRBJ2-2; 8 nucleotides align to TRBD2. V lost 4 bases and J lost 8; bases outside the gene matches: 13. Germline V gene lookup returns CDR1 SGDLS and CDR2 YYNGEE. The CDR3 has 16 residues. The CDR3 protein is CASSPRGAGVVGELFF. CDR3 sequence (DNA): TGTGCCAGCAGCCCGAGGGGAGCGGGAGTCGTGGGGGAGCTGTTTTTT.

The chain has TRBV5-4 and TRBJ1-3; 9 bases match TRBD1. The CDR3 has 16 amino acids. Trimming took 2 bases from V and 1 from J; bases not matched to a gene: 4. The germline gives CDR1 SGHNT, CDR2 YYREEE (reference sequence). The CDR3: CASSFNRGLSGNTIYF. DNA for the CDR3: TGTGCCAGCAGCTTTAACAGGGGGCTATCTGGAAACACCATATATTTT.

This rearrangement joins TRBV3-1 (or the pseudogene TRBV3-2) to TRBJ2-7, with D hard to call. V was clipped by 2 bases and J by 1 base, with 9 bases between them. The CDR3 runs 14 residues. The germline V gene encodes CDR1 LGHDT and CDR2 YNNKEL (reference sequence). CDR3 residues: CASSQSSSSYEQYV. In nucleotides, the CDR3 is TGTGCCAGCAGCCAAAGTAGTTCTTCCTACGAGCAGTACGTC.

The chain recombines TRBV6-2 or TRBV6-3 with TRBJ1-1; no clear D. Looked up from germline, CDR1 is MNHEY and CDR2 is SVGEGT. CDR3 length: 15 residues. Trimming pared 2 bases from V and 4 bases from J, leaving 14 bases between. The CDR3 here is CASSYPAGRSTEAFF. In DNA form, the CDR3 reads TGTGCCAGCAGTTACCCGGCGGGAAGGAGCACTGAAGCTTTCTTT.

Turning to this clone: A junction boundary mismatches the germline segment, possibly from a read error. The genes are TRBV5-5 and TRBJ2-7; 10 bases fit TRBD2. This CDR3 comprises 16 residues. CDR1 is SGHKS and CDR2 is YYEKEE in the germline V gene (reference sequence). For the CDR3, the DNA is TGTGCCAGCAGCTTGGTGGCTAGCGGGGGCCCCCCAATAGGGTGCTTC. It translates to CASSLVASGGPPIGCF.

This chain joins TRBV19 and TRBJ2-5; 9 nucleotides agree with TRBD1. The CDR3 extends over 15 amino acids. Looked up from germline, CDR1 is LNHDA and CDR2 is SQIVND (reference sequence). V lost 1 base to trimming and J lost 5 bases; unmatched junction nucleotides: 5. The CDR3 is CASSIGGTGLETQYF. The CDR3 DNA sequence: TGTGCCAGTAGTATAGGAGGGACAGGGTTGGAGACCCAGTACTTC. The full variable domain, completed using reference TRBV19 and TRBJ2-5, is DGGITQSPKYLFRKEGQNVTLSCEQNLNHDAMYWYRQDPGQGLRLIYYSQIVNDFQKGDIAEGYSVSREKKESFPLTVTSAQKNPTAFYLCASSIGGTGLETQYFGPGTRLLVL.

This chain uses TRBV28 with TRBJ1-3, with a possible D match to TRBD1 (5 bases). V was trimmed by 10 bases and J by 1 base, leaving 17 bases between them. The CDR3 has 15 amino acids. Germline V gene lookup returns CDR1 MDHEN and CDR2 SYDVKM. CDR3 protein: CATARGGTSGNTIYF. The CDR3 bases are TGTGCCACCGCCCGCGGGGGAACGTCTGGAAACACCATATATTTT.

The gene calls are TRBV6-2 or TRBV6-3 and TRBJ2-1, with 7 bases lining up with TRBD1. J was trimmed by 3 bases and V by 5 bases; bases with no gene match: 7. This CDR3 contains 15 residues. Per the germline V gene, CDR1 is MNHEY and CDR2 is SVGEGT. The CDR3 spells CASSNRDSLYNEQFF. The DNA for the CDR3 is TGTGCCAGCAGTAACCGGGACAGCCTCTACAATGAGCAGTTCTTC.

This clone was counted once. This chain uses TRBV7-9 with TRBJ1-2; D gene uncertain. Germline V gene data show CDR1 as SEHNR and CDR2 as FQNEAQ (reference sequence). V dropped 5 bases and J dropped 4 bases, with 20 bases sitting between them. CDR3 length equals 16 residues. CDR3 sequence (DNA): TGTGCCAGCAGCGATATAAGACAAGGGAGCGCCTATGGCTACACCTTC. Its translation is CASSDIRQGSAYGYTF.

The chain joins TRBV10-3 to TRBJ1-2; unclear D gene. V shed 3 bases and J shed 2 bases, with 10 bases lying between them. The CDR3 contains 14 residues. Germline CDR1 and CDR2: ENHRY and SYGVKD. The CDR3 here is CAISDSTPNYGYTF. The CDR3 coding sequence is TGTGCCATCAGTGACTCAACACCGAACTATGGCTACACCTTC.

Only a few counts were recorded for this clone. The chain recombines TRBV9 with TRBJ1-1; D ambiguous. The CDR3 is made up of 14 amino acids. From germline, CDR1 is SGDLS and CDR2 YYNGEE. Trimming took off 0 bases at V and 1 base at J, with 7 bases between the two ends. The CDR3 bases are TGTGCCAGCAGCGTAGCTGGGCAGAACACTGAAGCTTTCTTT. Translating gives CASSVAGQNTEAFF.

The rearrangement links TRBV20-1 to TRBJ2-5, with D maybe TRBD2 (5 bases). The length of the CDR3 is 14 residues. Germline V gene lookup returns CDR1 DFQATT and CDR2 SNEGSKA (reference sequence). V was clipped by 3 bases and J by 5 bases, with 16 bases between them. The CDR3 nucleotides read TGCAGTGCTAGTGGAGACCTAGCATCCGAGACCCAGTACTTC. Its protein is CSASGDLASETQYF.

This clone has just a few counts. V usage is TRBV28 and J usage is TRBJ2-6; 10 bases are a match to TRBD1. V lost 5 bases, J lost 3 bases, and 7 bases stayed unmatched. The CDR3 consists of 17 residues. Germline V gene lookup returns CDR1 MDHEN and CDR2 SYDVKM. The CDR3 DNA is TGTGCCAGCAGTCCGGGACAGGGGAAGTTTGGGGCCAACGTCCTGACTTTC. Translating it yields CASSPGQGKFGANVLTF.

This clone was found a few times. The chain employs TRBV4-1 and TRBJ1-1; D remains ambiguous. This CDR3 is built from 14 residues. Germline-derived CDR1 and CDR2 are MGHRA and YSYEKL. The germline V and J ends were trimmed by 2 bases and 2 bases, with 9 bases remaining between them. CDR3 amino acids: CASSQSPVNTEAFF. The CDR3 coding sequence is TGCGCCAGCAGCCAAAGTCCAGTCAACACTGAAGCTTTCTTT.

The V gene is TRBV2, the J gene TRBJ1-2; D remains ambiguous. Germline assignment: CDR1 SNHLY and CDR2 FYNNEI. The CDR3 runs to 13 residues. The V and J ends lost 6 bases and 5 bases respectively, with 13 bases between them. CDR3 DNA sequence: TGTGCCAGCAGCCTCCGGACTGATTATGGCTACACCTTC. It codes for CASSLRTDYGYTF.